This TCR beta chain was sequenced during a study of cytomegalovirus exposure and HLA in healthy donors. The sample holds one count of this clone. Both 60 Vbeta primers and 13 Jbeta primers went into the PCR. The method was immunoSEQ multiplex PCR; TCRdb's version includes in-frame clones alone and lacks a portion of them. The sample has 85,000 to 130,000 clones; less than 80% are singletons. The junction had 14 bases not matched to a gene; V was cut back by 5 bases and J by 8 bases. The CDR3 has 15 amino acids. Per the germline V gene, CDR1 is SEHNR and CDR2 is FQNEAQ (reference sequence). The sequencing input was PBMCs. The sequence was obtained from a man in his 60s in good health and CMV-seronegative. This chain uses TRBV7-9 with TRBJ1-2, with 7 bases fitting TRBD1. DNA of the CDR3: TGTGCCAGCAGCCGTACTACAACAGGGGATCGCGGCTACACCTTC. It is translated as CASSRTTTGDRGYTF.